This T cell receptor (beta chain) was identified during a study of cytomegalovirus exposure and HLA in healthy donors. Study conclusions and caveats: TCR beta sequences numbering roughly 16,000 were associated with HLA alleles at 0.05 false discovery rate in a later analysis.

Trimming took 5 bases from V and 1 from J, leaving 24 bases between them. Germline assignment: CDR1 SEHNR and CDR2 FQNEAQ (reference sequence). The CDR3 is made up of 18 amino acids. The PCR had 60 Vbeta and 13 Jbeta primers. This table comes from immunoSEQ multiplex PCR, and its TCRdb copy is limited to in-frame clones, with some not included. Among 220,000 or so clones listed, roughly four fifths were seen once. Regarding this clone: Its antigen is currently unknown.

Sequences were obtained from PBMCs. This sequence was found in a woman in her thirties or forties in good health and CMV-seronegative. This chain connects TRBV7-9 to TRBJ2-7; D is possibly TRBD2 (6 bases). The CDR3 here is CASSIHRGVAGSSYEQYF. CDR3 nucleotide sequence: TGTGCCAGCAGCATCCATAGAGGGGTGGCGGGGAGTTCCTACGAGCAGTACTTC.